This TCR beta chain was retrieved from a study of STAT5B mutations in CD4+ large granular lymphocyte leukemia. Some clones are missing from TCRdb's copy, which holds only in-frame ones; the method was immunoSEQ multiplex PCR. The sample consists of approximately 30,000 clones, around 63% of them appearing once. Germline V gene data show CDR1 as LNHDA and CDR2 as SQIVND (reference sequence). V lost 5 bases and J lost 0, with 10 bases in between. The CDR3 length is 15 residues. The source is a human donor in good health. Sequenced input: CD4+ T cells from blood buffy coats. The V and J genes are TRBV19 and TRBJ1-4; possibly TRBD1 for D (5 bases). CDR3 amino acids: CASSLGPSTNEKLFF. Written as DNA, the CDR3 is TGTGCCAGTAGTCTGGGGCCCTCAACTAATGAAAAACTGTTTTTT.